This TCR beta chain was sequenced for a study of CD8+ T cells in alopecia areata. V was trimmed by 1 base and J by 8 bases, leaving 8 bases between them. CDR3 length: 12 residues. From germline, CDR1 is LGHNA and CDR2 YNFKEQ. Notes on the study in general: Scalp samples also contribute reads from the resident alphabeta T cells found in normal skin.

Extraction and reverse transcription of RNA yielded cDNA as the sequencing template. Generated by immunoSEQ multiplex PCR, the TCRdb table keeps only in-frame clones and is missing some. Of about 190,000 clones listed, about 65% are singletons. Treatment in this sample: oral pan-JAK inhibitor, 5-10 mg twice daily. A word on this clone: Its target is unknown.

The source material was CD4+ T cells sorted from blood, sampled at roughly week 49, from a patient treated with tofacitinib. V gene TRBV4-2 combines with J gene TRBJ1-2; the D is unclear. This sequence was found in a human donor with alopecia areata. The CDR3 nucleotides are TGTGCCAGCAGCCAAGTCGGTAACGGCTACACCTTC. This gives the protein CASSQVGNGYTF.